The 24 T cell receptor beta chains in this list originate from one sample, sequenced in a study of blood T cell repertoires in COVID-19. Clones were read by immunoSEQ multiplex PCR, and TCRdb kept only the in-frame ones, dropping some. Here the sample spans around 80,000 clones, about four fifths being singletons. The sequenced sample consisted of peripheral blood. These receptors were obtained from a woman of 80 years or more with active or convalescent COVID-19.

This rearrangement joins TRBV6-5 to TRBJ2-4; possible D gene TRBD1, 6 bases. This CDR3 has 13 amino acids. V was trimmed by 6 bases and J by 9 bases, leaving 15 bases between them. CDR1 and CDR2 from the germline V gene are MNHEY and SVGAGI. The CDR3 reads CASSSVRGSIQYF. The CDR3 DNA reads as TGTGCCAGCAGCTCGGTCAGGGGCAGCATTCAGTACTTC.

V usage is TRBV6-2 or TRBV6-3 and J usage is TRBJ1-2; 8 positions match TRBD1. This CDR3 contains 15 residues. Germline CDR1 is MNHEY and CDR2 is SVGEGT. The ends lost 0 bases at V and 8 bases at J; junction bases unmatched: 8. The CDR3: CASSYSAGGAGGYTF. CDR3 DNA: TGTGCCAGCAGTTACTCGGCAGGGGGCGCGGGAGGCTACACCTTC.

This chain joins TRBV28 and TRBJ1-5; no firm D call. Germline V lookup: CDR1 MDHEN, CDR2 SYDVKM. The CDR3 is made up of 15 amino acids. Trimming pared 3 bases from V and 4 bases from J, leaving 13 bases between. CDR3 protein: CASSFSAGPNQPQHF. CDR3 nucleotides: TGTGCCAGCAGTTTTTCGGCAGGTCCTAATCAGCCCCAGCATTTT.

J is TRBJ1-2 and V is TRBV6-5; D gene unclear. Per the germline V gene, CDR1 is MNHEY and CDR2 is SVGAGI. This CDR3 is built from 15 residues. V lost 2 bases, J lost 8 bases, and 18 bases lay in between. CDR3 in DNA: TGTGCCAGCAGTTACCGCCCGGGATCCTACCGGGGCTACACCTTC. It encodes CASSYRPGSYRGYTF.

This sequence joins TRBV4-2 and TRBJ1-2; a weak D match, TRBD1 (6 bases). The germline gives CDR1 LGHNA, CDR2 YNFKEQ. Trimming shortened V by 0 bases and J by 3 bases, and 11 bases separated the two germline ends. The CDR3 is 15 residues long. The CDR3 nucleotides read TGTGCCAGCAGCCAAGACCCCAGGGGAGACTATGGCTACACCTTC. This gives the protein CASSQDPRGDYGYTF.

This sequence joins TRBV18 and TRBJ1-2, with 10 bases lining up with TRBD1. The V gene end was trimmed by 3 bases and the J gene end by 4 bases; junction bases not matched to a gene: 5. Per germline, CDR1 KGHSH and CDR2 LQKENI. The CDR3 is 15 residues long. The CDR3: CASSPPGQGSYGYTF. The CDR3 DNA reads as TGTGCCAGCTCACCTCCGGGACAGGGGTCCTATGGCTACACCTTC. The variable domain in full, completed from reference TRBV18 and TRBJ1-2, reads NAGVMQNPRHLVRRRGQEARLRCSPMKGHSHVYWYRQLPEEGLKFMVYLQKENIIDESGMPKERFSAEFPKEGPSILRIQQVVRGDSAAYFCASSPPGQGSYGYTFGSGTRLTVV.

This clone has a handful of counts. CDR3 in amino acids: CATAGGLSYEQYF. The CDR3 DNA is TGTGCCACAGCGGGGGGCCTGTCCTACGAGCAGTACTTC. The V and J genes are TRBV10-3 and TRBJ2-7; the match to TRBD2 covers 9 bases. Germline assignment: CDR1 ENHRY and CDR2 SYGVKD. The CDR3 is 13 residues long. V lost 10 bases and J lost 1; bases outside the gene matches: 5.

This clone appeared a few times. The rearrangement uses TRBV11-3 and TRBJ2-7; the match to TRBD2 covers 11 bases. Germline CDR1 is SGHNT and CDR2 is YENEEA. Trimming cost V 4 bases and J 6 bases; bases outside gene matches: 8. The CDR3 covers 15 residues. In nucleotides, the CDR3 is TGTGCCAGCAGCTCTCTAGCGGGAGGTACGGGCGAGCAGTACTTC. This translates into CASSSLAGGTGEQYF.

This rearrangement joins TRBV18 to TRBJ1-2, with D unresolved. CDR1 and CDR2 (germline): KGHSH, LQKENI. The length of the CDR3 is 13 residues. The V end lost 1 base, the J end lost 6 bases, and 9 bases lay between the germline ends. CDR3 nucleotide sequence: TGTGCCAGCTCACCACTACTAAAAGATGGCTACACCTTC. Translation: CASSPLLKDGYTF. The full variable domain, completed using reference TRBV18 and TRBJ1-2, is NAGVMQNPRHLVRRRGQEARLRCSPMKGHSHVYWYRQLPEEGLKFMVYLQKENIIDESGMPKERFSAEFPKEGPSILRIQQVVRGDSAAYFCASSPLLKDGYTFGSGTRLTVV.

The chain uses TRBV5-6 and TRBJ1-5; 7 nucleotides align to TRBD1. Trimming cost V 4 bases and J 2 bases; bases outside gene matches: 6. This CDR3 comprises 15 residues. CDR1 and CDR2 from the germline V gene are SGHDT and YYEEEE. This chain's CDR3 is CASSGTTGGNQPQHF. CDR3 nucleotide sequence: TGTGCCAGCAGCGGCACAACAGGGGGCAATCAGCCCCAGCATTTT.

V usage is TRBV3-1 (or the pseudogene TRBV3-2) and J usage is TRBJ1-1; 10 nucleotides match TRBD1. From germline, CDR1 is LGHDT and CDR2 YNNKEL (reference sequence). The CDR3 sequence is 21 residues long. V shed 2 bases, J shed 2 bases, and the junction held 20 bases outside the gene matches. The CDR3 region has the DNA TGTGCCAGCAGCCAAAACCCACTAATTCCTTCGACAGGGGGCTTCAACACTGAAGCTTTCTTT. Its protein is CASSQNPLIPSTGGFNTEAFF.

The rearrangement uses TRBV28 and TRBJ1-3; 7 bases agree with TRBD1. With 6 bases clipped from V and 0 bases from J, the junction kept 8 bases outside the gene matches. Per the germline V gene, CDR1 is MDHEN and CDR2 is SYDVKM. There are 16 residues in the CDR3. The CDR3 region is CASSWTGLRSGNTIYF. CDR3 bases: TGTGCCAGCAGCTGGACAGGCCTACGCTCTGGAAACACCATATATTTT.

The chain uses TRBV19 and TRBJ1-4; weak D call: TRBD1 (5 bases). This CDR3 is built from 16 residues. Trimming removed 1 base at V and 15 bases at J, with 24 bases between. CDR1 is LNHDA and CDR2 is SQIVND in the germline V gene (reference sequence). CDR3 sequence reads: CASSIGSRAVSRGMFF. The CDR3 DNA sequence: TGTGCCAGTAGTATAGGGTCCAGGGCAGTGAGTCGAGGAATGTTTTTT. The full variable domain, rest sourced from reference TRBV19 and TRBJ1-4, is DGGITQSPKYLFRKEGQNVTLSCEQNLNHDAMYWYRQDPGQGLRLIYYSQIVNDFQKGDIAEGYSVSREKKESFPLTVTSAQKNPTAFYLCASSIGSRAVSRGMFFGSGTQLSVL.

J is TRBJ1-1 and V is TRBV2, with TRBD1 matching 8 bases. Germline CDR1 SNHLY, CDR2 FYNNEI. After removal of 7 bases from V and 0 bases from J, the junction contained 4 bases not matched to a gene. CDR3 size: 14 residues. The CDR3 protein is CASKEDRVNTEAFF. The CDR3 DNA sequence: TGTGCCAGCAAAGAGGACAGGGTGAACACTGAAGCTTTCTTT.

The gene calls are TRBV7-9 and TRBJ1-5; 12 bases are a match to TRBD1. CDR3 length: 17 amino acids. V gave up 5 bases and J gave up 2 bases; unmatched junction bases: 7. Germline values: CDR1 SEHNR, CDR2 FQNEAQ (reference sequence). CDR3 bases: TGTGCCAGCAGCCGTGGGACAGGGGGCTTTGGCAATCAGCCCCAGCATTTT. It encodes CASSRGTGGFGNQPQHF. Full variable domain (remainder filled in from reference TRBV7-9 and TRBJ1-5): DTGVSQNPRHKITKRGQNVTFRCDPISEHNRLYWYRQTLGQGPEFLTYFQNEAQLEKSRLLSDRFSAERPKGSFSTLEIQRTEQGDSAMYLCASSRGTGGFGNQPQHFGDGTRLSIL.

The V and J genes are TRBV5-1 and TRBJ2-3; 7 bases agree with TRBD1. CDR3 length equals 15 residues. Germline V gene lookup returns CDR1 SGHRS and CDR2 YFSETQ. With V trimmed by 4 bases and J by 4 bases, 9 bases remained unmatched. This CDR3 is CASSVGQVPADTQYF. CDR3 in DNA: TGCGCCAGCAGCGTAGGACAGGTTCCGGCAGATACGCAGTATTTT.

The V call is TRBV5-8, the J call TRBJ2-5; perhaps TRBD2 as D (5 bases). Trimming stripped 4 bases from V and 2 bases from J, with 12 bases between. Germline loops: CDR1 SGHTS, CDR2 YDEGEE. The CDR3 length is 14 residues. CDR3 nucleotides: TGTGCCAGCAGCCCTTGGACGGGACAAGAGACCCAGTACTTC. Translated: CASSPWTGQETQYF.

This chain links TRBV5-1 with TRBJ1-2; D is perhaps TRBD1 (5 bases). The CDR3 consists of 13 residues. Germline loops: CDR1 SGHRS, CDR2 YFSETQ. The V gene lost 3 bases and the J gene lost 7 bases, with 13 bases spanning the gap. Here the CDR3 reads CASSSSQDPGYTF. In nucleotides, the CDR3 is TGCGCCAGCAGCTCCTCACAGGACCCTGGCTACACCTTC.

Only a few counts were recorded for this clone. This chain uses TRBV18 with TRBJ1-1; no clear D gene. Trimming shortened V by 3 bases and J by 2 bases, and 13 bases separated the two germline ends. The CDR3 has 15 residues. Germline lookup yields CDR1 KGHSH and CDR2 LQKENI. The CDR3 sequence: CASSPLPRGNTEAFF. The CDR3, as DNA: TGTGCCAGCTCACCCCTTCCACGAGGAAACACTGAAGCTTTCTTT.

This chain connects TRBV28 to TRBJ1-1; D remains ambiguous. There are 16 residues in the CDR3. CDR1 and CDR2 from the germline V gene are MDHEN and SYDVKM. Deletions cut 1 base from V and 0 bases from J, with 12 bases between. Here the CDR3 DNA reads TGTGCCAGCAGTTTATTGAGGGTCCGGATGAACACTGAAGCTTTCTTT. Its translation: CASSLLRVRMNTEAFF.

The chain is built from TRBV10-2 and TRBJ1-1; 9 positions match TRBD1. V lost 7 bases, J lost 8 bases, and 14 bases stayed unmatched. Per germline, CDR1 WSHSY and CDR2 SAAADI. This CDR3 comprises 15 residues. DNA of the CDR3: TGCGCCAGCACCACGGGACAGGGTGTCAAGGTGGAAGCTTTCTTT. Amino acid sequence: CASTTGQGVKVEAFF.

This sequence joins TRBV7-9 and TRBJ2-7, with 9 bases that match TRBD1. The CDR3 totals 17 residues. V was pared by 4 bases and J by 4 bases, with 14 bases of the junction left unmatched. The germline V gene has CDR1 SEHNR and CDR2 FQNEAQ (reference sequence). CDR3 protein: CASSSDEPRDREYEQYF. The DNA of the CDR3 is TGTGCCAGCAGCTCCGACGAGCCCCGGGACAGGGAGTACGAGCAGTACTTC.

The chain employs TRBV2 and TRBJ2-7; perhaps TRBD2 as D (7 bases). CDR1 and CDR2 from the germline V gene are SNHLY and FYNNEI. Trimming took off 4 bases at V and 5 bases at J, with 18 bases between the two ends. The CDR3 sequence is 15 residues long. The CDR3 here is CASSVILGGADEQYF. The CDR3 DNA reads as TGTGCCAGCAGTGTAATTCTGGGGGGGGCGGACGAGCAGTACTTC.

This clone was seen a single time. V gene TRBV18 combines with J gene TRBJ2-3; 8 bases map to TRBD2. Looked up from germline, CDR1 is KGHSH and CDR2 is LQKENI. The trim removed 2 bases at V and 0 bases at J, leaving 7 bases unmatched. The length of the CDR3 is 17 residues. DNA of the CDR3: TGTGCCAGCTCACCAGCGGGAGGAGCCCCTAGCACAGATACGCAGTATTTT. Its protein is CASSPAGGAPSTDTQYF.